A selection of T cell receptor beta chains follows, all from one sample in a study of blood T cell repertoires in COVID-19. Produced via immunoSEQ multiplex PCR; TCRdb's table is partial and in-frame only. This sample yields about 180,000 clones, of which about 87% are seen a single time; 3.5% to 4.5% belongs to the top ten. The material sequenced was peripheral blood. The receptors were gathered from a woman aged 25-40 years with acute or convalescent COVID-19. Each CDR3 is given with its conserved first and last residue. A D gene is named only where the DNA matches it firmly. Not every row has a clone size; where given, it reads once, few, many or a size class.

size	D	V	J	CDR3	DNA
NA	NA	TRBV30	TRBJ2-5	CACTSFEAGQLQETQYF	TGTGCCTGTACATCCTTTGAGGCAGGACAACTACAAGAGACCCAGTACTTC
NA	NA	TRBV4-2	TRBJ2-3	CASSQGQDTDTQYF	TGTGCCAGCAGCCAAGGACAGGACACAGATACGCAGTATTTT
NA	NA	TRBV18	TRBJ2-7	CASSPQGWYEQYF	TGTGCCAGCTCACCACAGGGGTGGTACGAGCAGTACTTC
once	NA	TRBV29-1	TRBJ1-1	CSVEVSGPNTEAFF	TGCAGCGTTGAAGTCTCAGGGCCGAACACTGAAGCTTTCTTT
NA	NA	TRBV2	TRBJ1-1	CASSQAGMAFF	TGTGCCAGCAGCCAAGCGGGAATGGCTTTCTTT
once	TRBD1	TRBV9	TRBJ2-3	CASSVARTGLTSTDTQYF	TGTGCCAGCAGCGTAGCTCGGACAGGTCTTACTAGCACAGATACGCAGTATTTT
NA	TRBD1	TRBV15	TRBJ2-5	CATRPGTAESETQYF	TGTGCCACTCGTCCCGGGACAGCCGAAAGCGAGACCCAGTACTTC
NA	TRBD2	TRBV24-1	TRBJ2-3	CATSDPTSGREQYF	TGTGCCACCAGTGATCCGACGAGCGGGAGAGAGCAGTATTTT
NA	NA	TRBV10-3	TRBJ2-7	CAISEGEGEQYF	TGTGCCATCTCAGAGGGGGAGGGCGAGCAGTACTTC
NA	NA	TRBV7-9	TRBJ1-1	CASTHGGEAFF	TGTGCCAGCACCCACGGGGGGGAAGCTTTCTTT
once	NA	TRBV27	TRBJ2-2	CASSLEGGELFF	TGTGCCAGCAGTTTGGAGGGGGGGGAGCTGTTTTTT
NA	TRBD1	TRBV12-3/TRBV12-4	TRBJ1-1	CASTAGQVTEAFF	TGTGCCAGCACCGCGGGACAGGTCACTGAAGCTTTCTTT
NA	NA	TRBV5-4	TRBJ2-1	CASSLGVLGTSSYNEQFF	TGTGCCAGCAGCTTGGGCGTTTTGGGGACTTCCTCCTACAATGAGCAGTTCTTC
NA	TRBD2	TRBV2	TRBJ2-5	CASTGPSGTRQETQYF	TGTGCCAGCACTGGGCCTAGCGGGACCCGCCAAGAGACCCAGTACTTC
NA	TRBD2	TRBV9	TRBJ2-5	CASRGGGETQYF	TGTGCCAGCAGGGGCGGGGGAGAGACCCAGTACTTC
NA	NA	TRBV6-6	TRBJ1-4	CASRKLATNEKLFF	TGTGCCAGCAGGAAACTTGCAACTAATGAAAAACTGTTTTTT
NA	TRBD2	TRBV11-1	TRBJ2-3	CASSKREGIHTQYF	TGTGCCAGCAGCAAGCGGGAGGGGATCCATACGCAGTATTTT
NA	TRBD1	TRBV10-3	TRBJ1-5	CAARTGGGQPQHF	TGTGCCGCACGGACAGGGGGCGGACAGCCCCAGCATTTT
NA	TRBD2	TRBV24-1	TRBJ2-1	CATSDLTSGRASNEQFF	TGTGCCACCAGTGATTTAACTAGCGGGAGGGCCAGCAATGAGCAGTTCTTC
NA	TRBD1	TRBV28	TRBJ2-1	CASFGQGFSSSYNEQFF	TGTGCCAGCTTTGGACAGGGATTCTCGAGCTCCTACAATGAGCAGTTCTTC
NA	NA	TRBV19	TRBJ1-3	CASSIRRNTIYF	TGTGCCAGTAGTATCAGGCGAAACACCATATATTTT
NA	NA	TRBV10-3	TRBJ1-2	CAISDSSIKILPYGYTF	TGTGCCATCAGTGATTCGAGTATAAAAATCCTACCCTACGGCTACACCTTC
NA	TRBD1	TRBV10-2	TRBJ2-3	CASGQGTDTQYF	TGCGCCAGCGGACAGGGCACAGATACGCAGTATTTT
NA	NA	TRBV18	TRBJ1-4	CASSPPGSVRGEKLFF	TGTGCCAGCTCACCACCCGGTTCGGTACGTGGTGAAAAACTGTTTTTT
NA	NA	TRBV5-4	TRBJ1-1	CASSLDRAYTEAFF	TGTGCCAGCAGCTTGGACAGGGCTTACACTGAAGCTTTCTTT
NA	TRBD1	TRBV10-3	TRBJ2-7	CAISDVRQGGDEQYF	TGTGCCATCAGTGACGTCAGACAGGGCGGAGACGAGCAGTACTTC
NA	NA	TRBV5-1	TRBJ1-4	CASSLGWPNEKLFF	TGCGCCAGCAGCTTGGGCTGGCCCAATGAAAAACTGTTTTTT
NA	NA	TRBV28	TRBJ2-7	CASSVRDTQYF	TGTGCCAGCAGTGTCCGGGACACCCAGTACTTC
NA	NA	TRBV25-1	TRBJ2-2	CATTGALIGELFF	TGTGCCACCACCGGCGCACTAATCGGGGAGCTGTTTTTT
NA	NA	TRBV10-1	TRBJ2-5	CASSESRIGTQYF	TGCGCCAGCAGTGAGTCGAGGATTGGGACCCAGTACTTC
few	TRBD1	TRBV18	TRBJ1-4	CASSQGTGVFEKLFF	TGTGCCAGCTCACAAGGGACAGGAGTTTTCGAAAAACTGTTTTTT
NA	NA	TRBV4-2	TRBJ2-1	CASSYEGGVYNEQFF	TGTGCCAGCAGCTACGAGGGTGGAGTCTACAATGAGCAGTTCTTC
NA	NA	TRBV7-9	TRBJ1-2	CASSLGEGKNYGYTF	TGTGCCAGCAGCTTGGGGGAGGGGAAGAACTATGGCTACACCTTC
NA	NA	TRBV12-3/TRBV12-4	TRBJ1-1	CASSLRSTEAFF	TGTGCCAGCAGTTTGAGGAGCACTGAAGCTTTCTTT
NA	TRBD2	TRBV29-1	TRBJ2-1	CSVERDPYNEQFF	TGCAGCGTGGAGCGGGATCCCTACAATGAGCAGTTCTTC
NA	NA	TRBV28	TRBJ2-7	CASSSISEAAYEQYF	TGTGCCAGCAGTTCAATCTCGGAGGCCGCCTACGAGCAGTACTTC
few	NA	TRBV5-4	TRBJ2-2	CASSLPSAAAPKLFF	TGTGCCAGCAGCCTCCCTAGCGCAGCCGCTCCGAAGCTGTTTTTT
NA	TRBD2	TRBV5-1	TRBJ2-7	CASSLAGLAAYEQYF	TGCGCCAGCAGCTTGGCCGGACTAGCGGCATACGAGCAGTACTTC
NA	TRBD1	TRBV11-2	TRBJ2-7	CASSLMGNRGSYEQYF	TGTGCCAGCAGCTTAATGGGTAACAGGGGGTCGTACGAGCAGTACTTC
NA	TRBD2	TRBV19	TRBJ2-2	CASKERFRLAGSPNTGELFF	TGTGCCAGTAAGGAGAGGTTTCGACTAGCGGGATCCCCTAACACCGGGGAGCTGTTTTTT
NA	NA	TRBV28	TRBJ2-7	CASKASSYEQYF	TGTGCCAGCAAGGCTAGCAGCTACGAGCAGTACTTC
NA	NA	TRBV19	TRBJ1-5	CASNQGRGQPQHF	TGTGCCAGTAACCAGGGGCGAGGACAGCCCCAGCATTTT